Given below is one T cell receptor beta chain in context. These data come from a study of blood T cell repertoires in COVID-19. Looking at the study overall: Specimens from acute and convalescent COVID-19 originated in the United States, Italy and Spain.

Assay used: immunoSEQ multiplex PCR; TCRdb lists only in-frame clones, some missing. This table has over 50,000 clones, 85% to 90% appearing once. The ends lost 7 bases at V and 7 bases at J; junction bases unmatched: 9. Germline CDR1 and CDR2: LNHDA and SQIVND (reference sequence). The CDR3 is 15 residues long. The sequenced material came from peripheral blood. J is TRBJ1-4 and V is TRBV19; 10 bases line up with TRBD1. The receptor comes from a human donor in a cohort sampled during active COVID-19. The CDR3 loop is CASIPPGQGTEKLFF. CDR3 bases: TGTGCCAGTATCCCGCCGGGACAGGGGACTGAAAAACTGTTTTTT.